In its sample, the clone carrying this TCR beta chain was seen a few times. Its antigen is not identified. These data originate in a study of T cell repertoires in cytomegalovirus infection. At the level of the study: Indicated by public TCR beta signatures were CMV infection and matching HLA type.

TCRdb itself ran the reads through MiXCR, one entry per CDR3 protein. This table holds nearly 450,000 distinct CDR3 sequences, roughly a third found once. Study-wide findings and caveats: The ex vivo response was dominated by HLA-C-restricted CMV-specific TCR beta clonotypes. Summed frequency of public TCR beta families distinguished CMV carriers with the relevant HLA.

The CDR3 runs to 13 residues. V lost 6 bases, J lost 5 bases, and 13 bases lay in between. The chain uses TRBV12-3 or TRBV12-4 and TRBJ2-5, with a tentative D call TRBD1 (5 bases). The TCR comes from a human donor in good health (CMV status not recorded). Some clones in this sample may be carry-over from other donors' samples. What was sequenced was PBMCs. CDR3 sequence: CASSLGHGETQYF. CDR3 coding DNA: TGTGCCAGCAGCCTCGGACACGGGGAGACCCAGTACTTC.